The T cell receptor beta chain described here comes from a study of Ad26.COV2.S vaccination and SARS-CoV-2 variants. This table comes from immunoSEQ multiplex PCR, and its TCRdb copy is limited to in-frame clones, with some not included. Here the sample spans 380,000 or so clones, approximately 83% being singletons. Noted treatment: roughly 19 received Ad26.COV2.S at low or high dose, single or two shots; about 5 received placebo; per-sample allocation not given. After the first vaccine or placebo injection, samples were drawn on day 63. The sequencing used peripheral blood, collected in a trial of Ad26.COV2.S vaccine versus placebo. The sequence was obtained from a person between 18 and 65 years old who received the Ad26.COV2.S COVID-19 vaccine or a placebo.

The DNA for the CDR3 is TGTGCCAGCAGCCCCTTTGGGGGCGCGGAGACCCAGTACTTC. Protein sequence: CASSPFGGAETQYF. The chain couples TRBV13 to TRBJ2-5; a possible D gene is TRBD1 (6 bases). Germline CDR1 is PRHDT and CDR2 is FYEKMQ (reference sequence). Trimming took 5 bases from V and 5 from J, leaving 15 bases between them. The CDR3 is 14 residues long.